Following are 19 T cell receptor beta chains from one sample sequenced in a study of lung T cells in sarcoidosis with Löfgren's syndrome. In TCRdb, the reads were re-called with MiXCR into one record per CDR3 protein. This sample has about 63,000 distinct CDR3 sequences, with 21% found just once. Input material: CD4+ T cells from PBMCs. The receptors shown here come from a human donor with sarcoidosis (Löfgren's syndrome or another form), or a control subject (not recorded which).

This chain connects TRBV5-1 to TRBJ2-5, with 10 bases fitting TRBD1. The CDR3 is made up of 15 amino acids. The V gene's germline CDR1 is SGHRS and CDR2 YFSETQ. After removal of 4 bases from V and 5 bases from J, the junction contained 8 bases not matched to a gene. CDR3 region: CASSDPGTGAETQYF. The CDR3 DNA follows: TGCGCCAGCAGCGACCCCGGGACAGGGGCTGAGACCCAGTACTTC. Variable domain in full (rest from reference TRBV5-1 and TRBJ2-5): KAGVTQTPRYLIKTRGQQVTLSCSPISGHRSVSWYQQTPGQGLQFLFEYFSETQRNKGNFPGRFSGRQFSNSRSEMNVSTLELGDSALYLCASSDPGTGAETQYFGPGTRLLVL.

The sample holds many counts of this clonotype. The V call is TRBV5-1, the J call TRBJ2-5, with a tentative D call TRBD1 (6 bases). CDR1 is SGHRS and CDR2 is YFSETQ in the germline V gene. The ends were cut back, 0 bases at V and 0 bases at J, with 12 bases in the middle. The CDR3 loop spans 16 amino acids. DNA of the CDR3: TGCGCCAGCAGCTTGGCCGGGACACCAAACCAAGAGACCCAGTACTTC. It codes for CASSLAGTPNQETQYF.

This clonotype was counted only a few times. V and J are TRBV7-2 and TRBJ2-5, with TRBD2 identical over 7 bases. From germline, CDR1 is SGHTA and CDR2 FQGNSA. This CDR3 has 15 residues. With V trimmed by 3 bases and J by 2 bases, 6 bases remained unmatched. As DNA, the CDR3 is TGTGCCAGCAGCTTTGCTAGCGGTATTCAAGAGACCCAGTACTTC. This encodes CASSFASGIQETQYF.

This clonotype was observed at least ten times. The chain uses TRBV6-1 and TRBJ2-3; the D call may be TRBD1 or TRBD2 (5 bases each). CDR1 is MNHNS and CDR2 is SASEGT in the germline V gene. Deletions cut 5 bases from V and 0 bases from J, with 12 bases between. This CDR3 is built from 15 residues. The CDR3 reads CASSPLGRSTDTQYF. In DNA form, the CDR3 reads TGTGCCAGCAGTCCCTTGGGACGGAGCACAGATACGCAGTATTTT.

This clonotype was observed many times. The genes are TRBV6-1 and TRBJ1-1; D is unclear. Deletions cut 1 base from V and 0 bases from J, with 9 bases between. The CDR3 runs 15 residues. Germline V gene sequence: CDR1 MNHNS, CDR2 SASEGT. CDR3 amino acids: CASSEDVVLNTEAFF. Here the CDR3 DNA reads TGTGCCAGCAGTGAAGATGTGGTCCTGAACACTGAAGCTTTCTTT.

As to this clonotype: A read error may be the cause here, since a much bigger clone is one base away. The V gene is TRBV20-1, the J gene TRBJ2-1; D perhaps matches TRBD2 (5 bases). The CDR3 runs to 16 residues. The V and J ends lost 2 bases and 1 base respectively, with 15 bases between them. Per germline, CDR1 DFQATT and CDR2 SNEGSKA (reference sequence). The CDR3 region is CSARPSRRMSYNEQFF. The CDR3, as DNA: TGCAGTGCTAGACCTAGCAGGAGGATGTCCTACAATGAGCAGTTCTTC.

This clonotype was observed a few times. One end of the junction does not line up with germline, which may come from a read error. The J gene is TRBJ2-4, the V gene TRBV6-1, with unresolved D. This CDR3 region has 15 residues. Germline V gene data show CDR1 as MNHNS and CDR2 as SASEGT. The CDR3: CASSPQDGAKDIQYF. CDR3 coding DNA: TGTGCCAGCAGTCCCCAAGACGGAGCCAAAGACATTCAGTACTTC.

CDR3 in DNA: TGTGCCAGTAGTATGTCGATCGATACGGGCACAGATACGCAGTATTTT. Translated: CASSMSIDTGTDTQYF. The rearrangement uses TRBV19 and TRBJ2-3; D not resolved. Trimming left V 3 bases short and J 1 base short, with 14 bases between. The germline gives CDR1 LNHDA, CDR2 SQIVND (reference sequence). The CDR3 consists of 16 residues.

This clonotype is classed as medium-sized. The DNA for the CDR3 is TGTGCCAGCAGACCGCCCCTACAGGGGGATAATTCACCCCTCCACTTT. Its protein is CASRPPLQGDNSPLHF. The rearrangement uses TRBV6-1 and TRBJ1-6; 8 nucleotides align to TRBD1. Germline values: CDR1 MNHNS, CDR2 SASEGT. Germline trimming cut 6 bases from V and 5 bases from J; bases unmatched to any gene: 9. CDR3 length equals 16 residues.

Regarding this clonotype: Given a much more abundant clone one base away, this may be a read error. The chain uses TRBV20-1 and TRBJ1-1, with 7 bases that match TRBD1. CDR3 size: 15 residues. CDR1 is DFQATT and CDR2 is SNEGSKA in the germline V gene (reference sequence). CDR3 region: CSARVSGQVNTGAFF. The CDR3 nucleotides are TGCAGTGCTAGAGTCTCCGGACAGGTGAACACTGGAGCTTTCTTT.

Here the CDR3 reads CASSFGGNEQFF. CDR3 DNA: TGTGCCAGCAGTTTCGGGGGAAATGAGCAGTTCTTC. V gene TRBV12-3 or TRBV12-4 combines with J gene TRBJ2-1; tentatively, D is TRBD2 (6 bases). This CDR3 is built from 12 residues. The V gene lost 3 bases and the J gene lost 7 bases, with 7 bases spanning the gap.

The V and J genes are TRBV2 and TRBJ2-2, with unresolved D. Trimming took off 4 bases at V and 5 bases at J, with 5 bases between the two ends. The CDR3 is made up of 12 amino acids. Germline CDR1 reads SNHLY; CDR2 reads FYNNEI. CDR3 residues: CASSVGTGELFF. DNA for the CDR3: TGTGCCAGCAGTGTGGGGACCGGGGAGCTGTTTTTT.

This clonotype has ten or more counts. The rearrangement links TRBV6-6 to TRBJ2-5; D may correspond to TRBD1 or TRBD2 (6 bases each). The CDR3 covers 14 residues. CDR1 is MNHNY, CDR2 SVGAGI, per germline (reference sequence). V shed 2 bases and J shed 6 bases, with 13 bases lying between them. The CDR3 sequence is CASSYDQGRKTQYF. DNA of the CDR3: TGTGCCAGCAGTTACGACCAGGGGAGGAAGACCCAGTACTTC.

The J gene is TRBJ2-3, the V gene TRBV19; 13 bases match TRBD2. Germline values: CDR1 LNHDA, CDR2 SQIVND (reference sequence). The CDR3 has 16 residues. Trimming at V came to 5 bases and at J to 4 bases, leaving 6 bases not matched to a gene. CDR3 in amino acids: CASSRRTSGRSDTQYF. CDR3 nucleotides: TGTGCCAGTAGTCGACGGACTAGCGGGAGATCAGATACGCAGTATTTT.

This clonotype was counted a few times. The chain combines TRBV11-1 with TRBJ2-7, with D hard to call. Germline values: CDR1 SGHAT, CDR2 FQDESV (reference sequence). CDR3 length equals 13 residues. V was clipped by 3 bases and J by 2 bases, with 8 bases between them. This chain's CDR3 is CASSFNRPYEQYF. The CDR3 region has the DNA TGTGCCAGCAGCTTCAACCGACCCTACGAGCAGTACTTC.

Ten or more counts support this clonotype. This sequence joins TRBV7-2 and TRBJ2-5; possibly TRBD1 or TRBD2 for D (6 bases each). The germline CDR1 and CDR2 sequences are SGHTA and FQGNSA. This CDR3 contains 15 residues. V was pared by 6 bases and J by 2 bases, with 16 bases between. The CDR3 coding sequence is TGTGCCAGCAGGCCCGGGGCGGGGACACAAGAGACCCAGTACTTC. Its protein product is CASRPGAGTQETQYF.

This clonotype has only a few counts. J is TRBJ1-4 and V is TRBV28, with 7 bases matching TRBD1. This CDR3 contains 15 residues. Trimming at V came to 3 bases and at J to 7 bases, leaving 8 bases not matched to a gene. Per the germline V gene, CDR1 is MDHEN and CDR2 is SYDVKM. The DNA of the CDR3 is TGTGCCAGCAGTTTGTTCGAGGGGGCGGGTGAAAAACTGTTTTTT. This encodes CASSLFEGAGEKLFF.

This clonotype has a count of ten or more. This rearrangement joins TRBV27 to TRBJ1-5; no definite D call. The V and J ends lost 4 bases and 5 bases respectively, with 9 bases between them. CDR1 MNHEY and CDR2 SMNVEV come from the germline V gene (reference sequence). CDR3 size: 13 residues. Here the CDR3 DNA reads TGTGCCAGCAGTTACGGCAGAGATCAGCCCCAGCATTTT. Protein sequence: CASSYGRDQPQHF.

This clonotype showed up just a few times. This chain uses TRBV5-4 with TRBJ2-6; tentatively, D is TRBD2 (6 bases). Germline assignment: CDR1 SGHNT and CDR2 YYREEE (reference sequence). Trimming left V 5 bases short and J 4 bases short, with 16 bases between. The CDR3 spans 16 residues. CDR3 in DNA: TGTGCCAGCAGTAACCTGGGGGGTCCCGGGGCCAACGTCCTGACTTTC. It translates to CASSNLGGPGANVLTF.